These T cell receptor beta chains were read from a single sample in a study of T-cell memory formation after mild COVID-19. TCRdb re-called the 5' RACE reads with MiXCR, one entry per CDR3 protein. The sample holds approximately 560,000 distinct CDR3 sequences, roughly 17% seen once. The material sequenced was PBMCs or a T cell subset sorted from them (not recorded which). Source of these receptors: an adult woman who had mild COVID-19 (a few samples of this study predate the infection). Cell type and time point are not known. CDR3s include the opening cysteine and the closing phenylalanine or tryptophan. Not all rows give a size; the values are once, few, many and, for expanded clones, a class.

CDR3aa: CAIQGPGYEQYF
v_gene: TRBV10-3
j_gene: TRBJ2-7
abundance: -

CDR3aa: CASSLGWRTSSGNTIYF
v_gene: TRBV7-8
j_gene: TRBJ1-3
abundance: -

CDR3aa: CASSLSGQGANEQFF
v_gene: TRBV27
j_gene: TRBJ2-1
abundance: few

CDR3aa: CASSWNGETQYF
v_gene: TRBV12-3/TRBV12-4
j_gene: TRBJ2-5
abundance: many

CDR3aa: CASWGRGSGANVLTF
v_gene: TRBV2
j_gene: TRBJ2-6
abundance: -

CDR3aa: CASSYTGGVSNEKLFF
v_gene: TRBV6-5
j_gene: TRBJ1-4
abundance: many

CDR3aa: CASSLGQGTNSPLHF
v_gene: TRBV12-3/TRBV12-4
j_gene: TRBJ1-6
abundance: many

CDR3aa: CASMTVTYTEAFF
v_gene: TRBV19
j_gene: TRBJ1-1
abundance: -

CDR3aa: CASSRFKDTQYF
v_gene: TRBV7-2
j_gene: TRBJ2-3
abundance: -

CDR3aa: CASGLTTGSIFGANVLTF
v_gene: TRBV12-5
j_gene: TRBJ2-6
abundance: -

CDR3aa: CASSITSGIYNEQFF
v_gene: TRBV7-3
j_gene: TRBJ2-1
abundance: few

CDR3aa: CASSRQGGETQYF
v_gene: TRBV6-4
j_gene: TRBJ2-5
abundance: many